This T cell receptor (beta chain) was recorded in a study of identical twins. MiXCR, applied by TCRdb to the 5' RACE reads, yields one record per CDR3 protein. This sample has approximately 1.8 million distinct CDR3 sequences; less than 35% occur once, and the top ten carry 0.25% to 0.3%. CDR3 length: 13 residues. Study-level findings and limits: Out-of-frame beta sequences exhibited a weaker degree of excess twin sharing.

As for this clonotype: The antigen remains unidentified. The junction shows a germline mismatch at one end, possibly a read error.

The sequence came from a newborn girl in good health. The rearrangement links TRBV12-3 or TRBV12-4 to TRBJ1-2; D is perhaps TRBD1 (6 bases). The sequenced material came from cord blood. CDR3 coding DNA: TGTTCCAGCAGCCCCGGGACACCAGGTGGCTACACCTTC. It yields the protein CSSSPGTPGGYTF.